The 30 T cell receptor beta chains below come from one sample, sequenced in a study of patients and donors after allogeneic stem cell transplantation. TCRdb reprocessed the RT-PCR reads via MiXCR and lists one record per CDR3 protein. Found here are approximately 200,000 distinct CDR3 sequences, 11% to 15% of them singletons; the top ten hold approximately 10%. The material sequenced was blood, either unsorted or a sorted T cell fraction (not recorded which). Receptors were obtained from a human donor who was either an allogeneic HSCT recipient or a stem cell or donor lymphocyte infusion donor (not recorded which). It is not recorded whose cells these are; they may come from a transplant donor.

At least ten counts were recorded for this clonotype. The genes are TRBV6-1 and TRBJ2-1; weak D call: TRBD2 (6 bases). Germline V CDR1 and CDR2: MNHNS, SASEGT. CDR3 size: 13 residues. V was pared by 4 bases and J by 4 bases, with 8 bases between. The CDR3 nucleotides are TGTGCCAGCAGTGGGGGACTTTACAATGAGCAGTTCTTC. Protein product: CASSGGLYNEQFF.

There are a few counts of this clonotype. The chain is built from TRBV12-3 or TRBV12-4 and TRBJ2-3; 12 bases fit TRBD2. CDR3 length: 16 amino acids. The V and J ends lost 6 bases and 1 base, in that order; junction bases with no gene match: 5. This CDR3 reads CASRYTSGGRTDTQYF. The CDR3 DNA reads TGTGCCAGCAGGTACACTAGCGGGGGGCGCACAGATACGCAGTATTTT.

This clonotype has only a few counts. V is TRBV6-1 and J is TRBJ1-3, with TRBD1 matching over 7 bases. This CDR3 is 14 amino acids long. Germline trimming cut 11 bases from V and 0 bases from J; bases unmatched to any gene: 7. In germline, CDR1 is MNHNS, CDR2 SASEGT. Here the CDR3 reads CASQGQYSGNTIYF. CDR3 nucleotide sequence: TGTGCCTCCCAGGGACAGTACTCTGGAAACACCATATATTTT.

This clonotype was detected only a few times. V and J are TRBV4-1 and TRBJ2-3; D is perhaps TRBD1 or TRBD2 (6 bases each). Germline loops: CDR1 MGHRA, CDR2 YSYEKL. This CDR3 contains 17 residues. Trimming cost V 0 bases and J 5 bases, with 18 bases left between them. The CDR3 spells CASSQDILGGPRDTQYF. For the CDR3, the DNA is TGCGCCAGCAGCCAAGATATTTTGGGGGGCCCTAGAGATACGCAGTATTTT.

The genes are TRBV7-2 and TRBJ1-2; no definite D call. The CDR3 has 13 amino acids. In germline, CDR1 is SGHTA, CDR2 FQGNSA. The V and J ends lost 1 base and 7 bases respectively, with 10 bases between them. This CDR3 reads CASSLESGSGYTF. The CDR3 DNA follows: TGTGCCAGCAGCTTAGAGTCGGGGAGTGGCTACACCTTC.

The V gene is TRBV18, the J gene TRBJ1-5; D is undetermined. The V gene lost 8 bases and the J gene lost 5 bases, with 10 bases spanning the gap. The CDR3 consists of 12 residues. Germline V gene lookup returns CDR1 KGHSH and CDR2 LQKENI. The CDR3 DNA follows: TGTGCCAGCACTACGGGCGATCAGCCCCAGCATTTT. Amino acids: CASTTGDQPQHF.

This clonotype has a count of ten or more. The chain is built from TRBV3-1 and TRBJ2-1, with a weak D call TRBD2 (6 bases). Germline V CDR1 and CDR2: LGHDT, YNNKEL (reference sequence). Trimming cost V 1 base and J 16 bases, with 14 bases left between them. The CDR3 has 12 residues. CDR3 coding DNA: TGTGCCAGCAGCCAAGGCGGGGACGGTGTATTCTTC. Its translation is CASSQGGDGVFF.

Many counts were recorded for this clonotype. This rearrangement joins TRBV12-3 or TRBV12-4 to TRBJ2-7; tentatively, D is TRBD1 (6 bases). V was trimmed by 6 bases and J by 9 bases, leaving 24 bases between them. CDR3 length equals 15 residues. This chain's CDR3 is CASSSSGRGFLVQYF. The CDR3 DNA is TGTGCCAGCAGCTCCTCGGGCAGGGGATTTCTTGTGCAGTACTTC.

The chain joins TRBV12-3 or TRBV12-4 to TRBJ2-3, with D perhaps matching TRBD1 (6 bases). The CDR3 runs 15 residues. V was trimmed by 6 bases and J by 2 bases, leaving 15 bases between them. This CDR3 reads CASSPLGAHTDTQYF. CDR3 coding DNA: TGTGCCAGCAGCCCCCTGGGGGCACACACAGATACGCAGTATTTT.

This clonotype occurred a few times. The V gene is TRBV5-5, the J gene TRBJ2-5; 8 bases map to TRBD2. V shed 3 bases and J 4 bases; nucleotides not matched to a gene: 14. The CDR3 runs to 17 residues. CDR1 is SGHKS and CDR2 is YYEKEE in the germline V gene (reference sequence). The DNA for the CDR3 is TGTGCCAGCAGCTCACCGCCCGGGGGGGCACAATTAGAGACCCAGTACTTC. This gives the protein CASSSPPGGAQLETQYF.

In its sample, this clonotype was seen many times. The chain uses TRBV29-1 and TRBJ1-1; 7 bases agree with TRBD1. The V gene end was trimmed by 4 bases and the J gene end by 8 bases; junction bases not matched to a gene: 4. CDR3 size: 11 residues. CDR1 and CDR2 (germline): SQVTM, ANQGSEA. The CDR3 coding sequence is TGCAGCGTTGTAGGGGGCTACGAAGCTTTCTTT. As protein: CSVVGGYEAFF.

This clonotype was detected many times. The chain employs TRBV30 and TRBJ1-1; 8 nucleotides align to TRBD1. The trim removed 8 bases at V and 6 bases at J, leaving 8 bases unmatched. Germline CDR1 and CDR2: GTSNPN and SVGIG (reference sequence). The CDR3 runs to 12 residues. The CDR3, as DNA: TGTGCCAGGGACAGGTGGGGCGCTGAAGCTTTCTTT. It is translated as CARDRWGAEAFF.

A few counts support this clonotype. The genes are TRBV20-1 and TRBJ1-2; tentatively, D is TRBD1 (5 bases). Trimming shortened V by 5 bases and J by 5 bases, and 12 bases separated the two germline ends. Germline V CDR1 and CDR2: DFQATT, SNEGSKA (reference sequence). CDR3 size: 12 residues. The CDR3 nucleotides read TGCAGTGCTCCAGGGACTCGGTATGGCTACACCTTC. The encoded protein is CSAPGTRYGYTF.

The rearrangement uses TRBV2 and TRBJ1-1; D is unresolved. Trimming shortened V by 4 bases and J by 3 bases, and 12 bases separated the two germline ends. The CDR3 is 14 amino acids. In germline, CDR1 is SNHLY, CDR2 FYNNEI. The CDR3 spells CASSGFSRDTEAFF. The CDR3 region has the DNA TGTGCCAGCAGTGGGTTCAGCCGGGACACTGAAGCTTTCTTT.

This chain connects TRBV15 to TRBJ2-2; a weak D match, TRBD1 (6 bases). V was shortened by 0 bases and J by 1 base, with 15 bases between the two germline ends. Germline V gene data show CDR1 as LNHNV and CDR2 as YYDKDF (reference sequence). This CDR3 is built from 18 residues. The CDR3 sequence: CATSRDSSDSWNTGELFF. The DNA of the CDR3 is TGTGCCACCAGCAGAGATTCCTCGGACAGCTGGAACACCGGGGAGCTGTTTTTT.

The genes are TRBV18 and TRBJ1-2, with D possibly TRBD1 on 6 matching bases. Germline values: CDR1 KGHSH, CDR2 LQKENI. Deletions cut 5 bases from V and 3 bases from J, with 10 bases between. The CDR3 is 13 residues long. The CDR3 DNA reads TGTGCCAGCTCATCCCGACAGGACTATGGCTACACCTTC. Its translation is CASSSRQDYGYTF.

The rearrangement links TRBV2 to TRBJ2-2; 11 nucleotides agree with TRBD2. In germline, CDR1 is SNHLY, CDR2 FYNNEI. The CDR3 loop spans 15 amino acids. The V gene end was trimmed by 7 bases and the J gene end by 5 bases; junction bases not matched to a gene: 6. CDR3 region: CASNALAGGTGELFF. CDR3 bases: TGTGCCAGCAACGCCTTAGCGGGAGGGACCGGGGAGCTGTTTTTT.

This clonotype was seen more than once but under ten times. The chain links TRBV5-1 to TRBJ2-1; possibly TRBD2 for D (5 bases). Germline loops: CDR1 SGHRS, CDR2 YFSETQ. V lost 0 bases and J lost 4, with 11 bases in between. CDR3 length: 15 residues. CDR3 residues: CASSLGASGYNEQFF. The CDR3 DNA follows: TGCGCCAGCAGCTTGGGGGCTTCGGGGTACAATGAGCAGTTCTTC.

This clonotype was observed many times. The V call is TRBV6-1, the J call TRBJ2-2; weak D call: TRBD2 (6 bases). V was trimmed by 7 bases and J by 5 bases, leaving 14 bases between them. This CDR3 is 14 amino acids long. From germline, CDR1 is MNHNS and CDR2 SASEGT. The chain's CDR3 is CASMMAAGTGELFF. The CDR3 DNA follows: TGTGCCAGCATGATGGCCGCGGGGACCGGGGAGCTGTTTTTT.

As concerns this clonotype: Being one base from a much bigger clone, this may be a read error. Since no conserved phenylalanine or tryptophan closes the CDR3, a read error is the likely cause. The rearrangement joins TRBV19 to TRBJ2-7, with 10 nucleotides matching TRBD2. Germline V lookup: CDR1 LNHDA, CDR2 SQIVND (reference sequence). V gave up 2 bases and J gave up 3 bases; unmatched junction bases: 4. This CDR3 contains 15 residues. This CDR3 reads CASSIPLAGLYEQYY. CDR3 bases: TGTGCCAGTAGTATACCACTAGCGGGACTCTACGAGCAGTACTAC.

This clonotype was observed a few times. This chain links TRBV6-6 with TRBJ1-5; D is uncertain. V lost 6 bases, J lost 0 bases, and 6 bases lay in between. The CDR3 totals 13 residues. Germline lookup yields CDR1 MNHNY and CDR2 SVGAGI (reference sequence). CDR3 sequence: CASRLPSNQPQHF. In DNA, the CDR3 is TGTGCCAGCAGATTACCTAGCAATCAGCCCCAGCATTTT.

This chain joins TRBV2 and TRBJ2-5; possible D gene TRBD1, 6 bases. V lost 10 bases and J lost 1, with 13 bases in between. CDR1 and CDR2 (germline): SNHLY, FYNNEI. The CDR3 extends over 13 amino acids. The CDR3 protein is CATRDNLQETQYF. CDR3 nucleotide sequence: TGTGCCACACGGGACAACCTCCAAGAGACCCAGTACTTC. Filled out from reference TRBV2 and TRBJ2-5, the complete variable domain reads EPEVTQTPSHQVTQMGQEVILRCVPISNHLYFYWYRQILGQKVEFLVSFYNNEISEKSEIFDDQFSVERPDGSNFTLKIRSTKLEDSAMYFCATRDNLQETQYFGPGTRLLVL.

The chain couples TRBV7-2 to TRBJ2-7; possible D gene TRBD1, 5 bases. This CDR3 has 14 residues. The V end lost 3 bases, the J end lost 0 bases, and 9 bases lay between the germline ends. Germline CDR1 SGHTA, CDR2 FQGNSA. This chain's CDR3 is CASSLVTGSYEQYF. The CDR3 DNA is TGTGCCAGCAGCTTGGTCACAGGCTCCTACGAGCAGTACTTC.

This clonotype was picked up a small number of times. V is TRBV7-2 and J is TRBJ1-1, with 7 bases aligning to TRBD1. The CDR3 extends over 13 amino acids. Per the germline V gene, CDR1 is SGHTA and CDR2 is FQGNSA. V trimming: 5 bases; J trimming: 7 bases; junction bases outside the gene matches: 7. The CDR3 DNA sequence: TGTGCCAGCAGCACGACAGGGTTGGGTGAAGCTTTCTTT. Translated: CASSTTGLGEAFF.

This rearrangement joins TRBV24-1 to TRBJ2-5; 12 nucleotides line up with TRBD1. Germline assignment: CDR1 KGHDR and CDR2 SFDVKD. The CDR3 covers 16 residues. J was trimmed by 5 bases and V by 4 bases; bases with no gene match: 7. In DNA, the CDR3 is TGTGCCACCAGTGACTCCGGGACAGGGGGCGGGGAGACCCAGTACTTC. It is translated as CATSDSGTGGGETQYF.

This clonotype was recorded only once. This chain links TRBV12-3 or TRBV12-4 with TRBJ2-5; D remains unclear. CDR3 length: 16 residues. Trimming cost V 4 bases and J 0 bases, with 15 bases left between them. This CDR3 is CASSSRAGAYQETQYF. The CDR3 region has the DNA TGTGCCAGCAGTTCTCGGGCTGGAGCGTACCAAGAGACCCAGTACTTC.

The chain links TRBV6-6 to TRBJ2-7; perhaps D is TRBD1 or TRBD2 (5 bases each). Trimming removed 11 bases from V and 0 bases from J, with 8 bases in between. The germline V gene encodes CDR1 MNHNY and CDR2 SVGAGI (reference sequence). This CDR3 is 11 amino acids long. The CDR3 loop is CAGGSSYEQYF. The CDR3 DNA reads as TGTGCCGGGGGAAGCTCCTACGAGCAGTACTTC.

V usage is TRBV29-1 and J usage is TRBJ1-3, with 7 positions matching TRBD1. CDR1 SQVTM and CDR2 ANQGSEA come from the germline V gene. This CDR3 contains 14 residues. Trimming cost V 1 base and J 3 bases; bases outside gene matches: 3. Here the CDR3 DNA reads TGCAGCGTTGAAGGGCAGGGGGTTGGAAACACCATATATTTT. Translating gives CSVEGQGVGNTIYF.

This sequence joins TRBV7-2 and TRBJ1-2, with a weak D call TRBD1 (6 bases). This CDR3 comprises 15 residues. V lost 2 bases to trimming and J lost 8 bases, with 18 bases between them. CDR1 SGHTA and CDR2 FQGNSA come from the germline V gene. CDR3 amino acids: CASSLSPGARGGYTF. CDR3 coding DNA: TGTGCCAGCAGCTTATCGCCAGGGGCTCGGGGAGGCTACACCTTC.

This clonotype was seen ten or more times. The genes are TRBV7-6 and TRBJ1-4; 7 bases are a match to TRBD1. V lost 6 bases, J lost 10 bases, and 20 bases stayed unmatched. CDR3 length: 17 amino acids. Germline CDR1 and CDR2: SGHVS and FNYEAQ. CDR3 amino acids: CASSRDQTQGGGGKLFF. The CDR3 DNA reads TGTGCCAGCAGTCGCGACCAAACCCAGGGGGGAGGAGGAAAACTGTTTTTT.